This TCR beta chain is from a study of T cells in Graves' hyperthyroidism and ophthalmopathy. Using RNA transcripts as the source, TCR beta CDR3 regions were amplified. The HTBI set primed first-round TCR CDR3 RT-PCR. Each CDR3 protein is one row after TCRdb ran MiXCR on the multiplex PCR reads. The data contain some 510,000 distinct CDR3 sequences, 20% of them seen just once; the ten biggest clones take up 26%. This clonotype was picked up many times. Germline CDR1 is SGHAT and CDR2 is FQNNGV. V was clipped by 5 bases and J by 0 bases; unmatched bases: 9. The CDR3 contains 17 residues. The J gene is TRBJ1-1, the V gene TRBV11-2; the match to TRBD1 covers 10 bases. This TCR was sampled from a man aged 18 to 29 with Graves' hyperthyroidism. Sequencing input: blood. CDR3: CASSRWTGGRMNTEAFF. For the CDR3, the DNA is TGTGCCAGCAGCAGGTGGACAGGGGGTAGGATGAACACTGAAGCTTTCTTT.